This TCR beta chain appears in the sequencing data of a study of Ad26.COV2.S vaccination and SARS-CoV-2 variants. Treatment described: over 15 received Ad26.COV2.S at low or high dose, single or two shots; roughly 5 received placebo; per-sample allocation not given. Day 63 following the first vaccine or placebo injection was when the samples were taken. Donation was by an adult aged 18-55 years who was in Boston. Germline values: CDR1 WNHNN, CDR2 SYGVQD (reference sequence). The CDR3 covers 17 residues. V lost 0 bases and J lost 5; bases outside the gene matches: 8. In the case of this clone: Its cognate antigen is unknown.

TCRdb's table, derived via immunoSEQ multiplex PCR, lists solely in-frame clones and lacks some. The sample consists of 400,000 or so clones, approximately 86% of them appearing once. Study outcomes and limitations: It was vaccine recipients, not placebo recipients, who had the higher spike-specific TCR breadth. Substantial breadth in spike-specific CD8+ and CD4+ T cell responses was reportedly seen after vaccination.

The sequence derives from a person aged 18-60 years who received the Ad26.COV2.S COVID-19 vaccine or a placebo. The chain links TRBV10-1 to TRBJ2-5, with 11 positions matching TRBD1. The input for sequencing was peripheral blood, taken in a trial of Ad26.COV2.S vaccine versus placebo. The CDR3 DNA follows: TGCGCCAGCAGTGAGTCCGGGACAGGGGGTTCTTGGGAGACCCAGTACTTC. As protein: CASSESGTGGSWETQYF.